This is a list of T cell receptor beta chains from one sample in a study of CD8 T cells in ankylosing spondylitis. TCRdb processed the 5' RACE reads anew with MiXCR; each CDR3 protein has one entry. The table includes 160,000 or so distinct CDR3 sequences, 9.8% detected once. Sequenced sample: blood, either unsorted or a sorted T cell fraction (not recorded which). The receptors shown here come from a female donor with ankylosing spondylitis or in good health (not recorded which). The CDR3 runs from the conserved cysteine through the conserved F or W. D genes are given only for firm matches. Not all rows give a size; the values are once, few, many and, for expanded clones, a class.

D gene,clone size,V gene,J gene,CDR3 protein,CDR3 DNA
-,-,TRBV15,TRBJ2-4,CATSRERQAAKNIQYF,TGTGCCACCAGCAGAGAACGACAAGCGGCCAAAAACATTCAGTACTTC
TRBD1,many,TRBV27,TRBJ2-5,CASSSIYPTGGQETQYF,TGTGCCAGCAGTTCCATCTATCCGACAGGGGGCCAAGAGACCCAGTACTTC
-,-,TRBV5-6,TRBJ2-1,CASSSDWGEQFF,TGTGCCAGCAGCTCAGACTGGGGTGAGCAGTTCTTC
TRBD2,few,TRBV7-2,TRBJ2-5,CASARASTIAGQETQYF,TGTGCCAGCGCCCGGGCCTCGACCATAGCGGGACAAGAGACCCAGTACTTC
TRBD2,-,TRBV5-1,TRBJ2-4,CASSSPSGGGDIQYF,TGCGCCAGCAGCTCCCCTAGCGGGGGCGGGGACATTCAGTACTTC
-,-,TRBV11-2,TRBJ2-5,CASSDWTEETQYF,TGTGCCAGCAGCGATTGGACGGAAGAGACCCAGTACTTC
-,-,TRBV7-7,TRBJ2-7,CASSTGRLGEQYF,TGTGCTAGCAGCACAGGACGCTTAGGGGAGCAGTACTTC
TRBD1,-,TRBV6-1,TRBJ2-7,CASSSDRGPDEQYF,TGTGCCAGCAGCTCCGACAGGGGCCCTGACGAGCAGTACTTC
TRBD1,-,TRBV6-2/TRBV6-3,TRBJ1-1,CAGLNRGLTEAFF,TGTGCCGGACTGAACAGGGGGCTCACTGAAGCTTTCTTT
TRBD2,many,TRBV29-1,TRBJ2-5,CSVEGLAGVDETQYF,TGCAGCGTTGAAGGCCTAGCGGGAGTAGATGAGACCCAGTACTTC
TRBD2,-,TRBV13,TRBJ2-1,CASKASGPYNEQFF,TGTGCCAGTAAGGCTAGCGGACCCTACAATGAGCAGTTCTTC
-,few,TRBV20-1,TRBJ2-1,CSARENSVGHNEQFF,TGCAGTGCTAGAGAGAACTCTGTGGGGCACAATGAGCAGTTCTTC
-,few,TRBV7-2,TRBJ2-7,CANSSRPSSTYEQYF,TGTGCCAACAGCTCCCGTCCAAGCAGTACCTACGAGCAGTACTTC
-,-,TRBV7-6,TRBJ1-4,CASSLGQGPGEKLFF,TGTGCCAGCAGCTTAGGGCAGGGGCCGGGGGAAAAACTGTTTTTT
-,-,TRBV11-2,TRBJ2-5,CASSRVAAQYF,TGTGCCAGCAGTCGAGTCGCGGCCCAGTACTTC
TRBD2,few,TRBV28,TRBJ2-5,CASRRLAEKETQYF,TGTGCCAGCCGACGACTAGCGGAAAAAGAGACCCAGTACTTC
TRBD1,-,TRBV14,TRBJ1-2,CASSSRQGDYGYTF,TGTGCCAGCAGCTCCCGACAGGGGGACTATGGCTACACCTTC
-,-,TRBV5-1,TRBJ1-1,CASTLRDPNTEAFF,TGCGCCAGCACGCTCAGGGACCCCAACACTGAAGCTTTCTTT
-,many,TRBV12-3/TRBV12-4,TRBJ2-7,CASSPSYEQYF,TGTGCCAGCAGTCCGTCCTACGAGCAGTACTTC
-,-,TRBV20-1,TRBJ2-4,CSATPLMLAKNIQYF,TGCAGTGCTACCCCGTTGATGTTAGCCAAAAACATTCAGTACTTC
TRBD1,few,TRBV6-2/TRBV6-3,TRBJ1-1,CASSDRGTMNTEAFF,TGTGCCAGCAGTGACAGGGGCACCATGAACACTGAAGCTTTCTTT
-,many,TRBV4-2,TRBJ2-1,CASSQEIDEQFF,TGTGCCAGCAGCCAAGAGATAGATGAGCAGTTCTTC
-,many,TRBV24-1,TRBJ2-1,CATSAGGNEQFF,TGTGCCACCAGTGCCGGGGGCAATGAGCAGTTCTTC
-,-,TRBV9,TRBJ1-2,CASSPRDPIGYGYTF,TGTGCCAGCAGCCCCAGGGATCCCATCGGCTATGGCTACACCTTC
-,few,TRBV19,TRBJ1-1,CASSIGGPTEAFF,TGTGCCAGTAGTATCGGGGGCCCCACTGAAGCTTTCTTT
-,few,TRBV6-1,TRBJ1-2,CASSVTPNYGYTF,TGTGCCAGCAGTGTAACTCCTAACTATGGCTACACCTTC
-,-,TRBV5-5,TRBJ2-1,CASSSLPGNNEQFF,TGTGCCAGCAGCTCACTCCCGGGAAACAATGAGCAGTTCTTC
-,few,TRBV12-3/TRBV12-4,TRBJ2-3,CASSLMSTDTQYF,TGTGCCAGCAGTTTAATGAGCACAGATACGCAGTATTTT
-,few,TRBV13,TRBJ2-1,CASSPTGSAYNEQFF,TGTGCCAGCAGCCCCACAGGGAGCGCCTACAATGAGCAGTTCTTC
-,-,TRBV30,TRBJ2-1,CAWSGERFGNEQFF,TGTGCCTGGAGTGGGGAGAGGTTCGGCAATGAGCAGTTCTTC
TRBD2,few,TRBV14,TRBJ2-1,CASSHLAGAYNEQFF,TGTGCCAGCAGCCACCTAGCGGGGGCCTACAATGAGCAGTTCTTC
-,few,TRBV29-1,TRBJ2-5,CSVERGGAQETQYF,TGCAGCGTTGAGAGGGGGGGGGCACAAGAGACCCAGTACTTC
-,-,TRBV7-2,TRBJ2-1,CASSLGFLAESSYNEQFF,TGTGCCAGCAGCTTAGGCTTTTTAGCGGAGAGCTCCTACAATGAGCAGTTCTTC
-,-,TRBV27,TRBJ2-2,CASTPQVGGELFF,TGTGCCAGCACCCCCCAGGTGGGCGGGGAGCTGTTTTTT
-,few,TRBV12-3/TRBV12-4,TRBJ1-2,CASTPGGARGYTF,TGTGCCAGCACCCCGGGGGGGGCTAGGGGCTACACCTTC
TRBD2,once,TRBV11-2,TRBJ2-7,CASSLAPWTSGYEQYF,TGTGCCAGCAGCTTAGCCCCCTGGACTAGCGGCTACGAGCAGTACTTC
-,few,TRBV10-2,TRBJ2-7,CASSDYRDYEQYF,TGCGCCAGCAGCGATTACAGGGACTACGAGCAGTACTTC
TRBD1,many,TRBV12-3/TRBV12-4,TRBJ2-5,CASSPGQYQETQYF,TGTGCCAGCAGCCCGGGACAGTACCAAGAGACCCAGTACTTC
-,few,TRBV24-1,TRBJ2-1,CATSEGSFDYNEQFF,TGTGCCACCAGTGAGGGTAGTTTTGACTACAATGAGCAGTTCTTC
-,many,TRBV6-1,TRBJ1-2,CASSPTGSYGYTF,TGTGCCAGCAGTCCTACAGGGAGCTATGGCTACACCTTC
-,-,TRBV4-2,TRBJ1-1,CASSQVLGANTEAFF,TGTGCCAGCAGCCAAGTACTGGGCGCAAACACTGAAGCTTTCTTT